The source of this TCR beta chain is a study of control samples from healthy donors and cancer patients (dated by TCRdb to 2018 to 2020). About this clone: What antigen it recognizes has not been identified. No quality values exist for individual bases; no much larger clone is one base distant.

Deletion took 0 bases off V and 0 bases off J, with a span of 8 bases between the germline ends. From the cysteine through the phenylalanine, the CDR3 covers 15 amino acids. The sequence is cut down to CDR3 DNA, 45 bases in frame from base 1. In the germline V gene, CDR1 corresponds to MNHNS and CDR2 to SASEGT. The library was built by means of the immunoSEQ multiplex PCR assay. This immuneACCESS table, as held by TCRdb, lists in-frame sequences with V and J called but not all clones. Of the missing ones, under half trace to an unresolved V gene in checked studies; the others have no known cause. Here the sample has 150,000 or so clones; 85% to 95% occur a single time. Of the sample, approximately 15% is held by the ten largest clones.

Sequenced: PBMCs. The source of this sequence is a man aged 55-75 years with colorectal cancer. The rearranged chain carries TRBV6-1 and TRBJ1-1, with the D gene not clear enough to name. This receptor has the CDR3 CASSEAGRLNTEAFF. The DNA sequence reads TGTGCCAGCAGTGAAGCAGGACGGCTGAACACTGAAGCTTTCTTT.